These 22 T cell receptor beta chains originate from one sample sequenced in a study of a mutant IDH1 vaccine in newly diagnosed glioma. The time point was: week 5, during vaccination. A 20-mer mutant IDH1 peptide at 300 ug was injected subcutaneously with topical imiquimod. The assay was immunoSEQ multiplex PCR, and TCRdb's table has in-frame clones only and misses some. The repertoire has about 42,000 clones, approximately 83% of them found once; the top ten carry around 1.5%. These receptors' targets are unknown. The source material was PBMCs, sampled from a glioma patient whose treatment included an IDH1 peptide vaccine. The receptors shown here come from a man aged 35 to 55 with glioma.

The chain recombines TRBV28 with TRBJ2-7; 9 bases agree with TRBD1. This CDR3 is 15 amino acids long. Germline V gene sequence: CDR1 MDHEN, CDR2 SYDVKM. V lost 3 bases to trimming and J lost 5 bases; unmatched junction nucleotides: 8. The CDR3 loop reads CASSFIGQGSHEQYF. The DNA of the CDR3 is TGTGCCAGCAGTTTTATCGGACAGGGGTCCCACGAGCAGTACTTC.

V gene TRBV6-6 combines with J gene TRBJ2-3, with 7 bases matching TRBD1. Germline lookup yields CDR1 MNHNY and CDR2 SVGAGI (reference sequence). This CDR3 comprises 15 residues. V was pared by 7 bases and J by 2 bases, with 9 bases of the junction left unmatched. The CDR3, as DNA: TGTGCCAGCACTTTCCGGGACAGAACCACAGATACGCAGTATTTT. This sequence encodes CASTFRDRTTDTQYF.

This clone was detected only a few times. The chain employs TRBV7-8 and TRBJ1-2, with 7 bases identical to TRBD1. This CDR3 has 15 amino acids. Germline CDR1 reads SGHVS; CDR2 reads FQNEAQ. Losses at the gene ends were 2 bases for V and 3 bases for J; bases not matched to a gene: 6. CDR3 sequence: CASSLNRGLDYGYTF. The DNA for the CDR3 is TGTGCCAGCAGCTTAAATAGGGGGCTGGACTATGGCTACACCTTC.

This chain uses TRBV5-1 with TRBJ2-7; TRBD2 agrees at 11 bases. This CDR3 is 15 amino acids long. Germline loops: CDR1 SGHRS, CDR2 YFSETQ. The trim removed 5 bases at V and 5 bases at J, leaving 9 bases unmatched. The chain's CDR3 is CASRPELAGEDEQYF. CDR3 in DNA: TGCGCCAGCAGGCCGGAACTAGCGGGAGAAGACGAGCAGTACTTC.

In this sample, this clone turned up a few times. CDR3 in DNA: TGTGCCAGCAGCTTGACCCCGGGAACCTACAATGAGCAGTTCTTC. Amino acids: CASSLTPGTYNEQFF. The chain uses TRBV7-3 and TRBJ2-1; a possible D gene is TRBD2 (5 bases). The CDR3 runs to 15 residues. Germline assignment: CDR1 SGHTA and CDR2 FQGTGA. The V and J ends lost 3 bases and 2 bases respectively, with 11 bases between them.

The gene calls are TRBV6-5 and TRBJ1-1; a weak D match, TRBD1 (5 bases). The CDR3 has 16 residues. Trimming cost V 2 bases and J 1 base, with 14 bases left between them. CDR1 is MNHEY, CDR2 SVGAGI, per germline. Here the CDR3 DNA reads TGTGCCAGCAGTTACGTCGCAGGGACCCGGAACACTGAAGCTTTCTTT. Amino acids: CASSYVAGTRNTEAFF.

V is TRBV7-9 and J is TRBJ2-3, with TRBD2 matching over 7 bases. Germline CDR1 and CDR2: SEHNR and FQNEAQ (reference sequence). The length of the CDR3 is 15 residues. The J segment lost 4 bases and the V segment lost 4 bases, leaving 8 bases of the junction unmatched. The CDR3 reads CASSSGGRGADTQYF. For the CDR3, the DNA is TGTGCCAGCAGCTCGGGCGGGAGAGGGGCAGATACGCAGTATTTT.

The V gene is TRBV9, the J gene TRBJ2-3; no firm D call. This CDR3 comprises 12 residues. Trimming left V 5 bases short and J 6 bases short, with 10 bases between. Germline CDR1 SGDLS, CDR2 YYNGEE. CDR3 region: CASSVLGDTQYF. DNA of the CDR3: TGTGCCAGCAGTGTTTTGGGGGATACGCAGTATTTT. The full variable domain, its missing parts supplied by reference TRBV9 and TRBJ2-3, is DSGVTQTPKHLITATGQRVTLRCSPRSGDLSVYWYQQSLDQGLQFLIQYYNGEERAKGNILERFSAQQFPDLHSELNLSSLELGDSALYFCASSVLGDTQYFGPGTRLTVL.

The chain couples TRBV6-4 to TRBJ2-1, with 11 bases identical to TRBD2. Germline V gene lookup returns CDR1 MRHNA and CDR2 SNTAGT. The V and J ends lost 3 bases and 4 bases, in that order; junction bases with no gene match: 2. The CDR3 runs 15 residues. The CDR3 bases are TGTGCCAGCAGTGAAGGGACTAGCGGATACAATGAGCAGTTCTTC. It is translated as CASSEGTSGYNEQFF.

This chain joins TRBV9 and TRBJ1-5; maybe TRBD1 (5 bases). V shed 4 bases and J shed 4 bases, with 15 bases lying between them. Germline V gene lookup returns CDR1 SGDLS and CDR2 YYNGEE. The CDR3 runs to 15 residues. The CDR3 nucleotides read TGTGCCAGCAGCCCTGGAACAGGAGGGAATCAGCCCCAGCATTTT. Translating it yields CASSPGTGGNQPQHF.

The rearrangement joins TRBV7-2 to TRBJ1-5; D is undetermined. The germline CDR1 and CDR2 sequences are SGHTA and FQGNSA. With 5 bases removed from V and 7 bases from J, the gap between germline ends came to 15 bases. CDR3 length equals 14 residues. In DNA form, the CDR3 reads TGTGCCAGCAGCCCGTCGACGGGCGGGCAGCCCCAGCATTTT. Residues: CASSPSTGGQPQHF.

The chain couples TRBV6-1 to TRBJ1-2, with TRBD1 identical over 7 bases. The CDR3 has 13 amino acids. The germline gives CDR1 MNHNS, CDR2 SASEGT. Trimming at V came to 11 bases and at J to 10 bases, leaving 16 bases not matched to a gene. The DNA of the CDR3 is TGTGCCGGTCGTTACCCGGGACAGTCCTTCTACACCTTC. Its translation is CAGRYPGQSFYTF.

In this sample, this clone turned up once. The chain has TRBV5-1 and TRBJ2-3; D possibly corresponds to TRBD1 (6 bases). Germline V gene sequence: CDR1 SGHRS, CDR2 YFSETQ. The CDR3 is 14 residues long. V lost 4 bases and J lost 1, with 10 bases in between. The CDR3 DNA sequence: TGCGCCAGCAGCCGCGAGGGGGGCACAGATACGCAGTATTTT. It encodes CASSREGGTDTQYF.

The CDR3 DNA reads as TGTGCCAGCAGCCGACTAAATGAGCAGTTCTTC. Translating it yields CASSRLNEQFF. The J gene is TRBJ2-1, the V gene TRBV6-5; the D gene is possibly TRBD2 (5 bases). The CDR3 length is 11 residues. Per germline, CDR1 MNHEY and CDR2 SVGAGI. V lost 6 bases and J 7 bases, leaving 7 bases between the germline ends.

As for this clone: Its ends do not fully match the called genes, so a read error is possible. The chain couples TRBV9 to TRBJ2-1; either TRBD1 or TRBD2 may fit D (5 bases each). CDR1 is SGDLS and CDR2 is YYNGEE in the germline V gene. The CDR3 is 13 amino acids. CDR3 in amino acids: CASSVATRDPSIF. The CDR3 bases are TGTGCCAGCAGCGTAGCTACCAGGGACCCATCGATCTTC.

This chain joins TRBV7-2 and TRBJ2-2; TRBD1 matches at 8 bases. J gave up 5 bases and V 2 bases, and 7 bases lay outside the gene matches. Germline CDR1 is SGHTA and CDR2 is FQGNSA. The CDR3 runs 16 residues. The chain's CDR3 is CASSLNDRGWTGELFF. For the CDR3, the DNA is TGTGCCAGCAGCTTAAACGACAGGGGATGGACCGGGGAGCTGTTTTTT.

This clone has only one observation. V gene TRBV7-9 combines with J gene TRBJ2-7; 7 nucleotides match TRBD1. Germline CDR1 and CDR2: SEHNR and FQNEAQ (reference sequence). With V trimmed by 1 base and J by 0 bases, 9 bases remained unmatched. There are 17 residues in the CDR3. In DNA, the CDR3 is TGTGCCAGCAGCTTAGGGGTAGGGGGCCATAGCTCCTACGAGCAGTACTTC. Its translation is CASSLGVGGHSSYEQYF.

The gene calls are TRBV6-5 and TRBJ1-4, with D unresolved. The CDR3 extends over 15 amino acids. CDR1 and CDR2 (germline): MNHEY, SVGAGI. V shed 0 bases and J shed 5 bases, with 10 bases lying between them. The CDR3 nucleotides are TGTGCCAGCAGTTACTCGTTTCAGCTGAATGAAAAACTGTTTTTT. This encodes CASSYSFQLNEKLFF.

This clone was observed a single time. The rearrangement links TRBV6-4 to TRBJ2-2; D is perhaps TRBD1 (6 bases). The germline gives CDR1 MRHNA, CDR2 SNTAGT. With 6 bases removed from V and 7 bases from J, the gap between germline ends came to 12 bases. The CDR3 runs to 13 residues. The CDR3 loop reads CASRAQGSGELFF. CDR3 coding DNA: TGTGCCAGCAGGGCACAGGGCAGCGGGGAGCTGTTTTTT.

About this clone itself: One end of the junction fails to match germline, which may point to a read error. This chain uses TRBV7-9 with TRBJ1-2, with D perhaps matching TRBD1 (6 bases). Germline V gene data show CDR1 as SEHNR and CDR2 as FQNEAQ (reference sequence). The CDR3 totals 13 residues. The CDR3 DNA is TGTGCCAGCAGCATGTCCCGGGACACAGCTCGGGCCTTC. It yields the protein CASSMSRDTARAF.

Concerning this clone itself: Additional DNA sequences in this sample encode the identical CDR3. The CDR3 nucleotides are TGTGCCAGCAGTTTAACAGGGAACACTGAAGCTTTCTTT. Translation gives CASSLTGNTEAFF. The chain couples TRBV6-5 to TRBJ1-1, with D possibly being TRBD1 (5 bases). Between the trimmed V and J ends, which lost 4 bases and 1 base, there was a span of 7 bases. The CDR3 consists of 13 residues. Germline values: CDR1 MNHEY, CDR2 SVGAGI.

This clone appeared once. The chain carries TRBV19 and TRBJ1-4; TRBD1 might be the D (5 bases). The germline V gene has CDR1 LNHDA and CDR2 SQIVND (reference sequence). This CDR3 contains 16 residues. The V and J ends lost 5 bases and 0 bases respectively, with 13 bases between them. The CDR3 reads CASSAGRAATNEKLFF. The DNA of the CDR3 is TGTGCCAGTAGTGCAGGGCGGGCAGCAACTAATGAAAAACTGTTTTTT.